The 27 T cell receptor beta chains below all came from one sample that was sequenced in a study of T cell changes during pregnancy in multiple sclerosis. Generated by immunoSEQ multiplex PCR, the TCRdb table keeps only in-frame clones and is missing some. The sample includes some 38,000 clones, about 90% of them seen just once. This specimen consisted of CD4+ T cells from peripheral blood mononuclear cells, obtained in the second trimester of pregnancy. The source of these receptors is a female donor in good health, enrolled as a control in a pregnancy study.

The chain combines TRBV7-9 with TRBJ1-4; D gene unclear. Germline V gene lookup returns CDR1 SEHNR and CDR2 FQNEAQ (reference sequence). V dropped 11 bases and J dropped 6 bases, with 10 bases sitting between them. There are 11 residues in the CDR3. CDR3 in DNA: TGTGCCGGAGAGGGCTATGAAAAACTGTTTTTT. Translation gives CAGEGYEKLFF.

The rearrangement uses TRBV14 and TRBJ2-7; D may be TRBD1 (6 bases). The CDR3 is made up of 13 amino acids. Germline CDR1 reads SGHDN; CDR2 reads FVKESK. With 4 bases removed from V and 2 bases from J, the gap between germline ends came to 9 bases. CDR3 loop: CASSLRGTYEQYF. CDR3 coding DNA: TGTGCCAGCAGCCTAAGGGGGACCTACGAGCAGTACTTC. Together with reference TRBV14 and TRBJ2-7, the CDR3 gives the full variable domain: EAGVTQFPSHSVIEKGQTVTLRCDPISGHDNLYWYRRVMGKEIKFLLHFVKESKQDESGMPNNRFLAERTGGTYSTLKVQPAELEDSGVYFCASSLRGTYEQYFGPGTRLTVT.

CDR3 residues: CASSYVAGGNADTQYF. The CDR3 region has the DNA TGTGCCAGCAGTTACGTAGCGGGGGGGAATGCAGATACGCAGTATTTT. The rearrangement joins TRBV6-5 to TRBJ2-3, with TRBD2 identical over 11 bases. V was pared by 2 bases and J by 4 bases, with 5 bases of the junction left unmatched. Per the germline V gene, CDR1 is MNHEY and CDR2 is SVGAGI. CDR3 length: 16 amino acids.

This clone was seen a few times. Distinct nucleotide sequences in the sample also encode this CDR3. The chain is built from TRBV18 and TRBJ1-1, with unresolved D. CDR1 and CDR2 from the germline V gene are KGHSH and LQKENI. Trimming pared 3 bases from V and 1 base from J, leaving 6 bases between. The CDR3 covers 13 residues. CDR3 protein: CASSPMANTEAFF. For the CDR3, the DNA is TGTGCCAGCTCACCCATGGCGAACACTGAAGCTTTCTTT.

The CDR3 loop is CASSSSGTGAYGYTF. For the CDR3, the DNA is TGTGCCAGCAGTTCCTCCGGGACAGGGGCCTATGGCTACACCTTC. The genes are TRBV7-9 and TRBJ1-2, with 10 nucleotides matching TRBD1. V lost 6 bases, J lost 4 bases, and 8 bases stayed unmatched. CDR1 and CDR2 (germline): SEHNR, FQNEAQ (reference sequence). CDR3 size: 15 residues.

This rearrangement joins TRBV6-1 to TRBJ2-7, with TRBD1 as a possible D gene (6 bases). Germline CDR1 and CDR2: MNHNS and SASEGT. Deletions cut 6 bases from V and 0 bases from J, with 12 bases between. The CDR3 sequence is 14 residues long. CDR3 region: CASRGTQSSYEQYF. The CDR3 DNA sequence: TGTGCCAGCAGGGGGACACAGAGCTCCTACGAGCAGTACTTC.

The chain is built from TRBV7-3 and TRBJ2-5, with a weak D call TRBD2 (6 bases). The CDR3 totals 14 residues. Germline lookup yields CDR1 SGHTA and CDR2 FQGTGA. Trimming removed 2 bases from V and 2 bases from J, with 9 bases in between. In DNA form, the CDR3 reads TGTGCCAGCAGCTTACGGGGGTCTCAAGAGACCCAGTACTTC. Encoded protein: CASSLRGSQETQYF.

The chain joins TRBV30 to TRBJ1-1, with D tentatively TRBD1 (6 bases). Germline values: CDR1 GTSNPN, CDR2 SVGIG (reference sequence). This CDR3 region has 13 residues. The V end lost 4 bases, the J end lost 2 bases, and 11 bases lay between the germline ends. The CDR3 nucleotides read TGTGCCTGGAATCAGGGGCTAAACACTGAAGCTTTCTTT. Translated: CAWNQGLNTEAFF.

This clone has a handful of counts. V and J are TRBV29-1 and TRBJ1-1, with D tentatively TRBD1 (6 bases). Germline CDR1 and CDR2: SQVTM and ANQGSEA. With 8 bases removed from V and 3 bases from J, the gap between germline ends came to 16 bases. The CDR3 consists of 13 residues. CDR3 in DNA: TGCAGCTTCCCAGGGGTTGCAGACACTGAAGCTTTCTTT. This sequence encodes CSFPGVADTEAFF.

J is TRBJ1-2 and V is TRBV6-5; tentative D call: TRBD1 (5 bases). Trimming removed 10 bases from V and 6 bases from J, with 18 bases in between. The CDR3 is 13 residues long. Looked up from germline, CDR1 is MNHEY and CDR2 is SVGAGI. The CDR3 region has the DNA TGTGCCACCTTGTGGGGGGGATTGAATGGCTACACCTTC. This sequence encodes CATLWGGLNGYTF.

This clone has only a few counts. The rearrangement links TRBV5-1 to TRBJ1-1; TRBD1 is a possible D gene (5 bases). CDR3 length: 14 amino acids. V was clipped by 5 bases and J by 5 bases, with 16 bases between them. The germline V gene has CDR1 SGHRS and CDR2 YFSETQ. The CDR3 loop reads CASRSRGEGTEAFF. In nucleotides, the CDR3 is TGCGCCAGCAGATCCCGAGGGGAGGGAACTGAAGCTTTCTTT.

Here the CDR3 reads CASSRTDRGYNEQFF. The CDR3 coding sequence is TGTGCCAGCAGTAGAACGGACAGGGGATACAATGAGCAGTTCTTC. The chain employs TRBV9 and TRBJ2-1; 9 bases are a match to TRBD1. V shed 5 bases, J shed 4 bases, and the junction held 7 bases outside the gene matches. Per germline, CDR1 SGDLS and CDR2 YYNGEE. The CDR3 totals 15 residues.

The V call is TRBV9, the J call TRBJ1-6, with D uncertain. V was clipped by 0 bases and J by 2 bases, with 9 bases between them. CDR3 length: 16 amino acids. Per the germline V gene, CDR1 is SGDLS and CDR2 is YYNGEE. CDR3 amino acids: CASSVGAGTYNSPLHF. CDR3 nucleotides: TGTGCCAGCAGCGTAGGTGCGGGCACCTATAATTCACCCCTCCACTTT.

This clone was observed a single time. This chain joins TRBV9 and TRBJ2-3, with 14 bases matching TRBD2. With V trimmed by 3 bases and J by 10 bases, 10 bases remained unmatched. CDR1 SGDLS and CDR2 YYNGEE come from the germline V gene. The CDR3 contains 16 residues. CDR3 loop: CASSARLAGGRSAQYF. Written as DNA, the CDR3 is TGTGCCAGCAGCGCACGACTAGCGGGGGGGCGATCGGCGCAGTATTTT.

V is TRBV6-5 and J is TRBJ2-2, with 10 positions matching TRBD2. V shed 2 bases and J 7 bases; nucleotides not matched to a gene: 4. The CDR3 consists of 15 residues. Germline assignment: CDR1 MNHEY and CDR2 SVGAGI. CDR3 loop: CASSYRTSGSGELFF. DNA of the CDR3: TGTGCCAGCAGTTACCGGACTAGCGGTAGCGGGGAGCTGTTTTTT.

The CDR3 reads CASSNARDRGVLEAFF. The CDR3 DNA sequence: TGTGCCAGCAGCAACGCTCGGGACAGGGGCGTTTTAGAAGCTTTCTTT. The chain joins TRBV21-1 to TRBJ1-1; the table names TRBD1, a call not compared with the DNA. TRBV21-1 is shown as a pseudogene. The CDR3 runs to 16 residues.

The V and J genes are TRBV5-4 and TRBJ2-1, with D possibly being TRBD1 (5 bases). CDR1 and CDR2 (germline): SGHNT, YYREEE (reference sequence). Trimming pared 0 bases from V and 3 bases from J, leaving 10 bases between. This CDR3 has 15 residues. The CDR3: CASSLAGQHYNEQFF. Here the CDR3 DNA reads TGTGCCAGCAGCTTGGCAGGGCAGCACTACAATGAGCAGTTCTTC.

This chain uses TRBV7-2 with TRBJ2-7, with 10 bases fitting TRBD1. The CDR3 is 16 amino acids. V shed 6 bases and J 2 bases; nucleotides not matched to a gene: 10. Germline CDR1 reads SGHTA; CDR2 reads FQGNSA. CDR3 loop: CASRNAGTGVAYEQYF. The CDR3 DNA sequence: TGTGCCAGCAGAAACGCCGGGACAGGGGTTGCCTACGAGCAGTACTTC. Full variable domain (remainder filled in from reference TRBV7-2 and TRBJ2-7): GAGVSQSPSNKVTEKGKDVELRCDPISGHTALYWYRQSLGQGLEFLIYFQGNSAPDKSGLPSDRFSAERTGGSVSTLTIQRTQQEDSAVYLCASRNAGTGVAYEQYFGPGTRLTVT.

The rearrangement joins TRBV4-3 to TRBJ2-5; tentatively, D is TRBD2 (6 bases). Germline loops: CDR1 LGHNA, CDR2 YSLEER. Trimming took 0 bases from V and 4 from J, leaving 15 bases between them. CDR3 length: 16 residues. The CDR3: CASSQDPAGLGETQYF. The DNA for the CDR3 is TGCGCCAGCAGCCAAGATCCAGCGGGTTTGGGAGAGACCCAGTACTTC.

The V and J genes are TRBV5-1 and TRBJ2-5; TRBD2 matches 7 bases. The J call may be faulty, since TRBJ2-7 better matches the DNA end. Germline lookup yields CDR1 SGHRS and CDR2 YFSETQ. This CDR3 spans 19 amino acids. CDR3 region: CASSLSAFVWRESSYEQYF. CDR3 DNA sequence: TGCGCCAGCAGCTTGTCAGCTTTCGTGTGGCGGGAGAGCTCCTACGAGCAGTACTTC.

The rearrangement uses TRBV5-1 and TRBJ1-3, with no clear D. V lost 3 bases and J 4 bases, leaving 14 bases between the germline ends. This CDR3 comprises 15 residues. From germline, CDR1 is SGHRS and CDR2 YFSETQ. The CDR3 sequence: CASSSGGAGGNTIYF. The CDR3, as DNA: TGCGCCAGCAGCTCCGGAGGAGCAGGAGGAAACACCATATATTTT.

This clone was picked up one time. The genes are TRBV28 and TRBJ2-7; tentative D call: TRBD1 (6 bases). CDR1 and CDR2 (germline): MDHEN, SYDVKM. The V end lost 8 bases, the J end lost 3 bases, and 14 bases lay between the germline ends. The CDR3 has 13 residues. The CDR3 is CASGQTAFYEQYF. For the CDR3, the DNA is TGTGCCAGCGGACAGACTGCCTTCTACGAGCAGTACTTC.

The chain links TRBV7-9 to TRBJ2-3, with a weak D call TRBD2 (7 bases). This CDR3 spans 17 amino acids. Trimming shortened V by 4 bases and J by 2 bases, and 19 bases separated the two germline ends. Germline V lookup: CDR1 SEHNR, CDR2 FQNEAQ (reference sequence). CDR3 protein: CASSYKVGAGATDTQYF. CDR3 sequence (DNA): TGTGCCAGCAGCTACAAAGTGGGGGCGGGGGCCACAGATACGCAGTATTTT.

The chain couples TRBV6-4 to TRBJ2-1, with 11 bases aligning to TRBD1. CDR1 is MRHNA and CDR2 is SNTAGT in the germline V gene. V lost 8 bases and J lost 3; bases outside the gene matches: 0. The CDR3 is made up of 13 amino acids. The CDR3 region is CASGTGGYNEQFF. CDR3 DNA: TGTGCCAGCGGGACAGGGGGCTACAATGAGCAGTTCTTC.

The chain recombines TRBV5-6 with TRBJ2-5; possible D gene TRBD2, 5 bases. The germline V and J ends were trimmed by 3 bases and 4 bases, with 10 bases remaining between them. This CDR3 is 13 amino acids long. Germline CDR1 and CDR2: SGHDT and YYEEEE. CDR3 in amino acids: CASSSSGGETQYF. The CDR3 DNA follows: TGTGCCAGCAGCTCCTCCGGAGGAGAGACCCAGTACTTC.

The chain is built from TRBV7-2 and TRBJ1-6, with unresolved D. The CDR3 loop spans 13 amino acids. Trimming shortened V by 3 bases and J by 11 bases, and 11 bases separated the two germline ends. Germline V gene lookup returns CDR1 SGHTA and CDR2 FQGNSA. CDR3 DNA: TGTGCCAGCAGCTTTCGAGACGGGGCACCCCTCCACTTT. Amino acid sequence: CASSFRDGAPLHF.

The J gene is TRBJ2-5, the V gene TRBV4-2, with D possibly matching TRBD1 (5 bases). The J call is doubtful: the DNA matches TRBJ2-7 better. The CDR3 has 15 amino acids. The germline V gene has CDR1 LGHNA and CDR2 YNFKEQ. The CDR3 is CASSQSAQGSYEQYF. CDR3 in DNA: TGTGCCAGCAGCCAATCGGCTCAGGGCTCCTACGAGCAGTACTTC.